This TCR beta chain is from a study of blood T cell repertoires in COVID-19. The method was immunoSEQ multiplex PCR; TCRdb's version includes in-frame clones alone and lacks a portion of them. Seen here are some 250,000 clones, just over 90% observed once, and the top ten hold approximately 2.4%. Germline CDR1 is SGHDT and CDR2 is YYEEEE. This CDR3 has 16 amino acids. The V and J ends lost 1 base and 0 bases respectively, with 13 bases between them. The V gene is TRBV5-6, the J gene TRBJ2-5; a possible D gene is TRBD1 (5 bases). The sequence was obtained from a woman in her thirties or forties with acute COVID-19. The specimen was PBMCs or T cells enriched from blood (not recorded which). The DNA for the CDR3 is TGTGCCAGCAGCTTGTTTGGGCCAGGGAACCAAGAGACCCAGTACTTC. Its translation is CASSLFGPGNQETQYF.